This T cell receptor (beta chain) was recovered during a study of preoperative IRX-2 immunotherapy in early breast cancer. As for treatment: preoperative locoregional IRX-2 cytokine immunotherapy. Samples came from a phase Ib trial of preoperative locoregional IRX-2 cytokine immunotherapy. This table comes from immunoSEQ multiplex PCR, and its TCRdb copy is limited to in-frame clones, with some not included. The table lists around 88,000 clones, just over 85% of them singletons. The germline V gene encodes CDR1 LNHDA and CDR2 SQIVND (reference sequence). The CDR3 length is 14 residues. V lost 3 bases to trimming and J lost 4 bases, with 12 bases between them.

Here the sequenced sample was tumor tissue, taken after IRX-2 immunotherapy. This TCR was sampled from a human donor with breast cancer. J is TRBJ1-1 and V is TRBV19, with a weak D call TRBD1 (6 bases). CDR3 nucleotide sequence: TGTGCCAGTAGTATTTCGGGGGCGGTCACTGAAGCTTTCTTT. Its protein is CASSISGAVTEAFF.